This T cell receptor beta chain was sequenced during a study of T cells in Graves' hyperthyroidism and ophthalmopathy. Amplification of TCR beta CDR3 regions used RNA as the template. The HTBI set primed first-round TCR CDR3 RT-PCR. TCRdb reprocessed the multiplex PCR reads with MiXCR, giving one entry per CDR3 protein. The sample has approximately 100,000 distinct CDR3 sequences, around 42% seen once; the top ten hold roughly 10%. The diagnoses drew upon clinical symptoms, serum thyroxine and TRAb, thyroid ultrasound and orbital computed tomography. Points from the study as a whole: Ophthalmopathy got predicted by the model a median around six months before its onset. Among clonotypes expanded in thyroid above 0.001, most were also found in blood. Using 13 V-J features, a model discriminated ophthalmopathy from stable hyperthyroidism.

The CDR3 is made up of 16 amino acids. CDR1 and CDR2 from the germline V gene are SGHVS and FQNEAQ. The V end lost 5 bases, the J end lost 8 bases, and 21 bases lay between the germline ends. For this clonotype: Its antigen is not known.

The gene calls are TRBV7-8 and TRBJ1-4; D is perhaps TRBD1 (5 bases). This TCR was sampled from a woman in her twenties or thirties with Graves' hyperthyroidism. Sequencing was done on a sample of peripheral blood or thyroid tissue (not recorded which). The CDR3 nucleotides read TGTGCCAGCAGCACCGGAGGACACCCACGACAGGAAAAACTGTTTTTT. Protein sequence: CASSTGGHPRQEKLFF.